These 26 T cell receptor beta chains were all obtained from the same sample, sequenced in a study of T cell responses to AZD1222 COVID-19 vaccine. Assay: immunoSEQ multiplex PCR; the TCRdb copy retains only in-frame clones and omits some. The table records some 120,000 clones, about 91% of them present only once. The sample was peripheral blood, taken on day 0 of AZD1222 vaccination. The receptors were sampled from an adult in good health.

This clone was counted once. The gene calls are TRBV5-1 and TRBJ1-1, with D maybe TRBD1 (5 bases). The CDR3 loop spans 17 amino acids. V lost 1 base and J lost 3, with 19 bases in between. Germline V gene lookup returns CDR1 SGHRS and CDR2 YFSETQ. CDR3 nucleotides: TGCGCCAGCAGCTTGAGGTTCGGAGGGCAGACAGACACTGAAGCTTTCTTT. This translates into CASSLRFGGQTDTEAFF. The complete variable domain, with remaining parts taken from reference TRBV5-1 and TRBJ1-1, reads KAGVTQTPRYLIKTRGQQVTLSCSPISGHRSVSWYQQTPGQGLQFLFEYFSETQRNKGNFPGRFSGRQFSNSRSEMNVSTLELGDSALYLCASSLRFGGQTDTEAFFGQGTRLTVV.

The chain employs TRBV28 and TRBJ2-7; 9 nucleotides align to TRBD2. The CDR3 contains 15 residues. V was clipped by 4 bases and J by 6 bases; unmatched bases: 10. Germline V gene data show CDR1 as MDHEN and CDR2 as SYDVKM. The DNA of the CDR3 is TGTGCCAGCAGTTCGCTAGCGGGACATCTCGGCGAGCAGTACTTC. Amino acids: CASSSLAGHLGEQYF.

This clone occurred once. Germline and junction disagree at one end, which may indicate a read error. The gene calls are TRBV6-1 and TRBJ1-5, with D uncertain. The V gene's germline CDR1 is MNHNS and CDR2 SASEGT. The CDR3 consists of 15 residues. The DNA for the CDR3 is TGTGCTAGCAGTGATACGAGATATAGCAATCAGCCCCAGCATTTT. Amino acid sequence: CASSDTRYSNQPQHF.

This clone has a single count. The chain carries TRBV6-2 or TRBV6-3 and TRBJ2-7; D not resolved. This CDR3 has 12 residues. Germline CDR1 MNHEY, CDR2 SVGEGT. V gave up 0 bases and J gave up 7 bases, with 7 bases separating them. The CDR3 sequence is CASSYSFGEQYF. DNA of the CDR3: TGTGCCAGCAGTTACTCGTTCGGGGAGCAGTACTTC.

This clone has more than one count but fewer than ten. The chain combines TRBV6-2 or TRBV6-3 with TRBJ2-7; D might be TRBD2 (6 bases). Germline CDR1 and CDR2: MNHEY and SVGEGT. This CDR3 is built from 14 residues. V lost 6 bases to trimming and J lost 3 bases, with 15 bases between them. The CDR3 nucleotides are TGTGCCAGCAGCTCCCGGAGGGGAAGCTACGAGCAGTACTTC. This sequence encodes CASSSRRGSYEQYF.

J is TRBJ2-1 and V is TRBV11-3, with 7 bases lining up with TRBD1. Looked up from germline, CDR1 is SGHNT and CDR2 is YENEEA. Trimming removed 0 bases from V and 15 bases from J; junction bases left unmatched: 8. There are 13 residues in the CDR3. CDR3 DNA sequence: TGTGCCAGCAGCTTAGATCAGGCAGGGGGTCTGTTCTTC. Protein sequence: CASSLDQAGGLFF.

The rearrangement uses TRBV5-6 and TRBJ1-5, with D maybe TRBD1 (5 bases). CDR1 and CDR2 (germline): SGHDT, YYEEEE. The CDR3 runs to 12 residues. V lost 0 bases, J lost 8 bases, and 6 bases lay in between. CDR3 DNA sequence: TGTGCCAGCAGCTTGGGAGGGGAGCCCCAGCATTTT. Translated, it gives CASSLGGEPQHF.

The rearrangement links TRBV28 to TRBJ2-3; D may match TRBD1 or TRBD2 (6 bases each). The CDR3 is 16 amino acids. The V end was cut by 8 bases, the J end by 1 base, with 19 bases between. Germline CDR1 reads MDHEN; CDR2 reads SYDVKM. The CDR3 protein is CASAQPPGAGTDTQYF. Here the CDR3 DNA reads TGTGCCAGCGCCCAGCCGCCGGGGGCTGGCACAGATACGCAGTATTTT.

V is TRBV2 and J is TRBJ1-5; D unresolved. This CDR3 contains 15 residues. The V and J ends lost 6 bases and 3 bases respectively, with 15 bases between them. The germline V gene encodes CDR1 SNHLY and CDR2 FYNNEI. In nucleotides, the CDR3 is TGTGCCAGCAGGCCATCCCGGGGAGTCAATCAGCCCCAGCATTTT. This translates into CASRPSRGVNQPQHF.

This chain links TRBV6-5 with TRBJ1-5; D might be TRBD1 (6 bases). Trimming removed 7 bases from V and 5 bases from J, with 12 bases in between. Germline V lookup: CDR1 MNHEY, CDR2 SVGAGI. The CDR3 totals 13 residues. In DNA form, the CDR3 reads TGTGCCAGCACGACAGGTTGGGATCAGCCCCAGCATTTT. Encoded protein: CASTTGWDQPQHF.

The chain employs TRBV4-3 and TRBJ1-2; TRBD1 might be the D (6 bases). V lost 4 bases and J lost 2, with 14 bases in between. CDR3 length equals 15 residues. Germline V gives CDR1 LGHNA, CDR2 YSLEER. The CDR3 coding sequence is TGCGCCAGCAGCCGGGGCGGGACACCGAACTATGGCTACACCTTC. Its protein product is CASSRGGTPNYGYTF.

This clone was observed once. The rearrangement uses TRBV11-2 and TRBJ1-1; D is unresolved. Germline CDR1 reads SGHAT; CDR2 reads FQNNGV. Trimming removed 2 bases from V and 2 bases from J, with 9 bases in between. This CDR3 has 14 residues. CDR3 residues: CASSLKRDNTEAFF. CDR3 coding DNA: TGTGCCAGCAGCTTAAAGAGGGATAACACTGAAGCTTTCTTT.

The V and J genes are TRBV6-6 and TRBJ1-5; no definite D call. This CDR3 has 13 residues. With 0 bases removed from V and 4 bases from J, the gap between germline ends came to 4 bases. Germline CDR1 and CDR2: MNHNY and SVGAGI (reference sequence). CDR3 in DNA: TGTGCCAGCAGTTACTCGAATAATCAGCCCCAGCATTTT. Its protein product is CASSYSNNQPQHF.

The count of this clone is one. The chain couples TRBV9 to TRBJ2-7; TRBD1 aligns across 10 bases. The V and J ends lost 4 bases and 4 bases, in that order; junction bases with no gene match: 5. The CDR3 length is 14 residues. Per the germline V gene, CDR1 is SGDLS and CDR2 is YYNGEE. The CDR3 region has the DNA TGTGCCAGCAGCAACGGGACAGGGGTATACGAGCAGTACTTC. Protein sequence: CASSNGTGVYEQYF.

CDR3 amino acids: CASSIGLGADTQYF. The CDR3 DNA is TGTGCCAGTAGTATTGGACTAGGGGCAGATACGCAGTATTTT. J is TRBJ2-3 and V is TRBV19; the match to TRBD2 covers 7 bases. V trimming: 3 bases; J trimming: 4 bases; junction bases outside the gene matches: 4. CDR3 length equals 14 residues. CDR1 and CDR2 from the germline V gene are LNHDA and SQIVND (reference sequence).

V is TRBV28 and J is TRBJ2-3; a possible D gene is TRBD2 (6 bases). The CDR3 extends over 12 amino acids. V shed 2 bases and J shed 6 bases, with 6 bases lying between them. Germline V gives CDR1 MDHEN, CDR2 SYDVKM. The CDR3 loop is CASSLLADTQYF. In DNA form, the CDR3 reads TGTGCCAGCAGTTTACTAGCGGATACGCAGTATTTT. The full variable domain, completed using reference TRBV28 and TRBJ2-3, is DVKVTQSSRYLVKRTGEKVFLECVQDMDHENMFWYRQDPGLGLRLIYFSYDVKMKEKGDIPEGYSVSREKKERFSLILESASTNQTSMYLCASSLLADTQYFGPGTRLTVL.

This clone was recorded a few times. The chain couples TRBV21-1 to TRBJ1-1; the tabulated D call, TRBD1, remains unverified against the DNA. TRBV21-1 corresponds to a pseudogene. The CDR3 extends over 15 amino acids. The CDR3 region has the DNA TGTGCCAGCAGCGCTCTTGGACAGACGAACACTGAAGCTTTCTTT. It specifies CASSALGQTNTEAFF.

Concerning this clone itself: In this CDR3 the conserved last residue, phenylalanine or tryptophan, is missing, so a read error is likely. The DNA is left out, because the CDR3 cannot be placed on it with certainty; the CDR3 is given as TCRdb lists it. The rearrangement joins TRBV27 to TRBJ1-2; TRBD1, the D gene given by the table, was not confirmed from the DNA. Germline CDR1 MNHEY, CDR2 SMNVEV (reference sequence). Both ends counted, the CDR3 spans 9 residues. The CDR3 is CASSLDSGR.

CDR3: CASSPFLASGNEKLFF. In DNA, the CDR3 is TGTGCCAGCTCACCTTTTTTGGCGTCAGGGAATGAAAAACTGTTTTTT. This chain links TRBV18 with TRBJ1-4; D is possibly TRBD1 (5 bases). Trimming took 3 bases from V and 5 from J, leaving 16 bases between them. The CDR3 totals 16 residues. The V gene's germline CDR1 is KGHSH and CDR2 LQKENI. Variable domain in full (rest from reference TRBV18 and TRBJ1-4): NAGVMQNPRHLVRRRGQEARLRCSPMKGHSHVYWYRQLPEEGLKFMVYLQKENIIDESGMPKERFSAEFPKEGPSILRIQQVVRGDSAAYFCASSPFLASGNEKLFFGSGTQLSVL.

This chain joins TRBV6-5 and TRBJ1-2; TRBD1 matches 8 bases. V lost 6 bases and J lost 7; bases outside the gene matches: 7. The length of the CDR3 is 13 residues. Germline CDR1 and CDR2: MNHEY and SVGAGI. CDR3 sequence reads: CASRSTGGGGYTF. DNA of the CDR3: TGTGCCAGCAGATCAACAGGGGGTGGTGGCTACACCTTC.

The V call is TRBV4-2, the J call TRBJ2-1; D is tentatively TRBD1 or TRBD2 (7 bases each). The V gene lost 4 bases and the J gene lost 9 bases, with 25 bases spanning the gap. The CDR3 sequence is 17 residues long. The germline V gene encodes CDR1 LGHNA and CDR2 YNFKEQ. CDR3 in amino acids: CASSRGPEGRGEGEQFF. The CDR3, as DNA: TGTGCCAGCAGCCGCGGGCCGGAAGGCAGGGGGGAGGGTGAGCAGTTCTTC.

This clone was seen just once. CDR3 DNA sequence: TGTGCCAGCGAACGGGAACAAGAGACCCAGTACTTC. Protein: CASEREQETQYF. The genes are TRBV2 and TRBJ2-5, with D perhaps TRBD2 (5 bases). The CDR3 has 12 amino acids. Germline CDR1 and CDR2: SNHLY and FYNNEI. Trimming shortened V by 8 bases and J by 2 bases, and 9 bases separated the two germline ends. Looking up the rest from reference TRBV2 and TRBJ2-5 gives the full variable domain: EPEVTQTPSHQVTQMGQEVILRCVPISNHLYFYWYRQILGQKVEFLVSFYNNEISEKSEIFDDQFSVERPDGSNFTLKIRSTKLEDSAMYFCASEREQETQYFGPGTRLLVL.

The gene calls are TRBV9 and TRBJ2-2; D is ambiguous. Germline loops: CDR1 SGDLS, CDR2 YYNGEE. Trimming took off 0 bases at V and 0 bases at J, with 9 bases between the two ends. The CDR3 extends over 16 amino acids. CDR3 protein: CASSVASLPNTGELFF. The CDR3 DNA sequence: TGTGCCAGCAGCGTAGCTTCCCTTCCGAACACCGGGGAGCTGTTTTTT.

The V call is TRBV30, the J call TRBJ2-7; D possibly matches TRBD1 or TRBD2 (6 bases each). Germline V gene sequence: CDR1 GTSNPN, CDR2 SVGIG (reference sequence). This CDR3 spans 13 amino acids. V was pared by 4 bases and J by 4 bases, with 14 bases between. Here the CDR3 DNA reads TGTGCCTGGACGGAGGGGGGAACTTACGAGCAGTACTTC. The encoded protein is CAWTEGGTYEQYF.

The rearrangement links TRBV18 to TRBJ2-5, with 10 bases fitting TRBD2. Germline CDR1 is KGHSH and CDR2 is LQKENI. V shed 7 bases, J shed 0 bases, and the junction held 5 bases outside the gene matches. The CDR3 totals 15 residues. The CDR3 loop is CASYRLAGNQETQYF. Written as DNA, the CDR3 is TGTGCCAGCTACAGACTAGCGGGTAACCAAGAGACCCAGTACTTC.

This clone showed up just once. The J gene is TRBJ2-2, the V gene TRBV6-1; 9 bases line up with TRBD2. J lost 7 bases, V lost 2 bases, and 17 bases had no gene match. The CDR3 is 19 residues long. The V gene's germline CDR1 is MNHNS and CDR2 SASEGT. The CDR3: CASSERFRSLAGMSGELFF. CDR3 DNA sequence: TGTGCCAGCAGTGAACGATTCCGTTCCCTAGCGGGAATGAGCGGGGAGCTGTTTTTT.